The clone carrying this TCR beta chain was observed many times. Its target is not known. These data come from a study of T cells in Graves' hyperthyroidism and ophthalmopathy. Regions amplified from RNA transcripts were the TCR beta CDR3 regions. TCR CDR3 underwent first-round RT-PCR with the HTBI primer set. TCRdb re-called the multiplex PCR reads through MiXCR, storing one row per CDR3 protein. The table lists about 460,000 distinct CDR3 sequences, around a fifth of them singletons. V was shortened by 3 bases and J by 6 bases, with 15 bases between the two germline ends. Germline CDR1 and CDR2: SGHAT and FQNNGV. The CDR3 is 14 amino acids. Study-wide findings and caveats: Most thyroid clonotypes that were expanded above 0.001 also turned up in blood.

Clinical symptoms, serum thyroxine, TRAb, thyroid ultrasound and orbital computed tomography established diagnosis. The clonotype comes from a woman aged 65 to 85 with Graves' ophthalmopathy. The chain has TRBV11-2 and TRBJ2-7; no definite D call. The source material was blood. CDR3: CASSFTIPWSEQYF. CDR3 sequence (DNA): TGTGCCAGCAGCTTTACGATTCCTTGGAGCGAGCAGTACTTC.